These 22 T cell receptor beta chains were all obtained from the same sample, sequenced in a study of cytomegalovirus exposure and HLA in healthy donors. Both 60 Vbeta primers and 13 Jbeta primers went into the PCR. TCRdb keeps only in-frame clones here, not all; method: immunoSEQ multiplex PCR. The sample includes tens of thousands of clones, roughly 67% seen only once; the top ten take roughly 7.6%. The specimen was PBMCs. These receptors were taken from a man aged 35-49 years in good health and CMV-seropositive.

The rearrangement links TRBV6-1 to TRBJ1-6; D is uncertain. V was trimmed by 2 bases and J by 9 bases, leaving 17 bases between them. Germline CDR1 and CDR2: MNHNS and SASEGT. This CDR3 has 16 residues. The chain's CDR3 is CASSEPGVAGVSPLHF. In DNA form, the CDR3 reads TGTGCCAGCAGTGAACCCGGGGTAGCCGGGGTTTCACCCCTCCACTTT.

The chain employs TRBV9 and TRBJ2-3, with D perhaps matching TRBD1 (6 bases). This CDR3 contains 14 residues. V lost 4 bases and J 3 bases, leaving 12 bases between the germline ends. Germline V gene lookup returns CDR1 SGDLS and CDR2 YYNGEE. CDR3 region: CASSPWTETDTQYF. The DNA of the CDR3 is TGTGCCAGCAGCCCCTGGACAGAAACAGATACGCAGTATTTT.

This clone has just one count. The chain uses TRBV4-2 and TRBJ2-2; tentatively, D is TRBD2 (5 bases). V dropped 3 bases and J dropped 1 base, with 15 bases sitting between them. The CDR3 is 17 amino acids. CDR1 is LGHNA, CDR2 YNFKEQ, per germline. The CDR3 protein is CASSHPGGGLNTGELFF. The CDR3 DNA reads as TGTGCCAGCAGCCACCCAGGAGGCGGACTGAACACCGGGGAGCTGTTTTTT.

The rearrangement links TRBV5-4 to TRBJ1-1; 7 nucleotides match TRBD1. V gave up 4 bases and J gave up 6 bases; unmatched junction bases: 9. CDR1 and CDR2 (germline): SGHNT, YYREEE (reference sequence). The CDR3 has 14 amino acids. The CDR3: CASSPRDSSSEAFF. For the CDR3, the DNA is TGTGCCAGCAGCCCCCGGGACAGCAGTTCTGAAGCTTTCTTT.

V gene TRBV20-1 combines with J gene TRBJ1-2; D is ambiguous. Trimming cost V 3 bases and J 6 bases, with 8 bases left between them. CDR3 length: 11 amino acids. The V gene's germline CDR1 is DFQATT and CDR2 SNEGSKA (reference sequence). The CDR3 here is CSARRPDGYTF. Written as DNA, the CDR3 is TGCAGTGCTAGGAGGCCGGATGGCTACACCTTC.

The CDR3, as DNA: TGCGCCAGCAGCACCAATACAGGCTACGAGCAGTACTTC. Encoded protein: CASSTNTGYEQYF. The V gene is TRBV5-1, the J gene TRBJ2-7; a possible D gene is TRBD1 (5 bases). CDR1 and CDR2 from the germline V gene are SGHRS and YFSETQ. This CDR3 spans 13 amino acids. V was trimmed by 4 bases and J by 3 bases, leaving 11 bases between them.

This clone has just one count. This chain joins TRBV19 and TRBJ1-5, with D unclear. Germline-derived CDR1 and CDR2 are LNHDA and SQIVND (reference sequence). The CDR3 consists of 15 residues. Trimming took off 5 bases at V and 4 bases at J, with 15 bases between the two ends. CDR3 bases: TGTGCCAGTAGTTCGAAACTAGGAACAAATCAGCCCCAGCATTTT. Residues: CASSSKLGTNQPQHF.

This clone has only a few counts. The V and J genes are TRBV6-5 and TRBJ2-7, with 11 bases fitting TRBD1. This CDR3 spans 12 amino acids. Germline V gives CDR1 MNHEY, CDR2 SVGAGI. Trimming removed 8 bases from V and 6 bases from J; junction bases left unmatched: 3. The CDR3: CASGQGAREQYF. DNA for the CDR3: TGTGCCAGCGGACAGGGGGCTCGCGAGCAGTACTTC.

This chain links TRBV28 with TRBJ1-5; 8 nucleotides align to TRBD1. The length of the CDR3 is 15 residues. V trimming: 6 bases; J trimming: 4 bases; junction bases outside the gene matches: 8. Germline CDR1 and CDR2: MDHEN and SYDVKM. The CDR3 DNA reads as TGTGCCAGCAGACCACAGGGGGAGGGTAATCAGCCCCAGCATTTT. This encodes CASRPQGEGNQPQHF.

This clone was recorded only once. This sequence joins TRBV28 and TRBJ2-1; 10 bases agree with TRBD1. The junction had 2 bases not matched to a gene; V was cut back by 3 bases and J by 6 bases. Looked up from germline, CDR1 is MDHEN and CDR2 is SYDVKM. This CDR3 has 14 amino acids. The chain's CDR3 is CASSLGTGVNEQFF. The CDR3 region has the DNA TGTGCCAGCAGTTTGGGGACAGGGGTCAATGAGCAGTTCTTC.

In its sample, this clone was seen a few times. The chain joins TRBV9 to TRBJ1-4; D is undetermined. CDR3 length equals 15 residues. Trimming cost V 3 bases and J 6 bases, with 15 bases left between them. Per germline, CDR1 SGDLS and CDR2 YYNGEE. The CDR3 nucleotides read TGTGCCAGCAGCGACCCATATGGGGAGGATGAAAAACTGTTTTTT. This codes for CASSDPYGEDEKLFF.

The CDR3 spells CAWTQGHTIYF. In DNA form, the CDR3 reads TGTGCCTGGACTCAGGGGCACACCATATATTTT. This chain uses TRBV30 with TRBJ1-3, with D possibly matching TRBD1 (6 bases). The germline CDR1 and CDR2 sequences are GTSNPN and SVGIG (reference sequence). The CDR3 covers 11 residues. The V end lost 4 bases, the J end lost 8 bases, and 9 bases lay between the germline ends. Using reference TRBV30 and TRBJ1-3 for the parts outside the CDR3, the full variable domain is SQTIHQWPATLVQPVGSPLSLECTVEGTSNPNLYWYRQAAGRGLQLLFYSVGIGQISSEVPQNLSASRPQDRQFILSSKKLLLSDSGFYLCAWTQGHTIYFGEGSWLTVV.

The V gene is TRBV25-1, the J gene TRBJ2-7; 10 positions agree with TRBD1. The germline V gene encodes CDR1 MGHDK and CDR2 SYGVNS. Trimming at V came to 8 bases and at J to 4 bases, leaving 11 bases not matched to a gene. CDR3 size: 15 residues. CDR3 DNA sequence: TGTGCCAGCCGTGCAGACAGGGGGCGCGGATACGAGCAGTACTTC. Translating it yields CASRADRGRGYEQYF.

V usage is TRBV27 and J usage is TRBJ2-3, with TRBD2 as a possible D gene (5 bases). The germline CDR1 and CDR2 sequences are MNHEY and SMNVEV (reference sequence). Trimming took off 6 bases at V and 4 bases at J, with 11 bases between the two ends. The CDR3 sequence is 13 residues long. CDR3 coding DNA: TGTGCCAGCAGGAGGGAAAACGCAGATACGCAGTATTTT. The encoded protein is CASRRENADTQYF.

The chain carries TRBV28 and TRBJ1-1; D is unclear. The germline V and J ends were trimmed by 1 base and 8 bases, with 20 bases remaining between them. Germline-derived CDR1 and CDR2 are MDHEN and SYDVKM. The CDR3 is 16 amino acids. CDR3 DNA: TGTGCCAGCAGTTTATCATGGGAAGGAGCGGCCCGGGAAGCTTTCTTT. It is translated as CASSLSWEGAAREAFF.

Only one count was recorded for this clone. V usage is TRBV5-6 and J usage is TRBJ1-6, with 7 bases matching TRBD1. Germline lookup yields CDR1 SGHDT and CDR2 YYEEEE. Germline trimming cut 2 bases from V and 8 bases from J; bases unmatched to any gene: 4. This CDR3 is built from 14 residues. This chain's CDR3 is CASSFWDRDSPLHF. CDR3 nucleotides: TGTGCCAGCAGCTTCTGGGACAGAGATTCACCCCTCCACTTT.

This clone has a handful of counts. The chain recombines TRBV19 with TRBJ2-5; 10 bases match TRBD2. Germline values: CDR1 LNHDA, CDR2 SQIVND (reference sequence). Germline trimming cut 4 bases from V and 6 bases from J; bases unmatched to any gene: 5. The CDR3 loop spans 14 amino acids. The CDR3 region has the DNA TGTGCCAGTAGTAGCCTTAGCGGGGGGCAGACCCAGTACTTC. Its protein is CASSSLSGGQTQYF.

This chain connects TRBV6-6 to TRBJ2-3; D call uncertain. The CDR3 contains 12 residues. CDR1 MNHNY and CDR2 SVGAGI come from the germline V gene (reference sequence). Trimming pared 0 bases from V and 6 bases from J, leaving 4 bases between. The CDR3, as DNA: TGTGCCAGCAGTTACTCACAGGATACGCAGTATTTT. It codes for CASSYSQDTQYF.

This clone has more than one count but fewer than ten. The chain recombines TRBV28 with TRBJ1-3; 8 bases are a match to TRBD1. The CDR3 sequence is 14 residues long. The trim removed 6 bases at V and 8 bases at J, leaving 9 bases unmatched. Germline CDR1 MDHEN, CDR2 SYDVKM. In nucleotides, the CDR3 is TGTGCCAGCAGCCGAGGACAGGGTAGGGACACCATATATTTT. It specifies CASSRGQGRDTIYF. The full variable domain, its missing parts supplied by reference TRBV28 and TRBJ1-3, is DVKVTQSSRYLVKRTGEKVFLECVQDMDHENMFWYRQDPGLGLRLIYFSYDVKMKEKGDIPEGYSVSREKKERFSLILESASTNQTSMYLCASSRGQGRDTIYFGEGSWLTVV.

In DNA, the CDR3 is TGTGCCTCGTACAGGGGCCGTATCGGGACTGGGGCCAACGTCCTGACTTTC. This translates into CASYRGRIGTGANVLTF. The chain carries TRBV30 and TRBJ2-6; 7 nucleotides agree with TRBD1. The V segment lost 7 bases and the J segment 2 bases; nucleotides outside the gene matches: 14. The germline V gene has CDR1 GTSNPN and CDR2 SVGIG (reference sequence). This CDR3 spans 17 amino acids.

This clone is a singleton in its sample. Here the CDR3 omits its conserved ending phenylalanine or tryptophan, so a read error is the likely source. CDR3: CASSRQGPGANVLTV. DNA of the CDR3: TGTGCCAGCAGCAGACAGGGCCCTGGGGCCAACGTCCTGACTGTC. The genes are TRBV9 and TRBJ2-6, with TRBD1 matching over 7 bases. Germline values: CDR1 SGDLS, CDR2 YYNGEE. J was trimmed by 2 bases and V by 4 bases; bases with no gene match: 3. The CDR3 length is 15 residues.

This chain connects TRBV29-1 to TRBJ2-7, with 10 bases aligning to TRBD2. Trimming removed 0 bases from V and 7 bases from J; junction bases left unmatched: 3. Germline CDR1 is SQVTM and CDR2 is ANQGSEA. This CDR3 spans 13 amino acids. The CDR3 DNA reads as TGCAGCGTTGAAGATGAGACTAGCGGGGAGCAGTACTTC. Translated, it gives CSVEDETSGEQYF.